This T cell receptor (beta chain) stems from a study of T cell responses to AZD1222 COVID-19 vaccine. As concerns this clone: The antigen is not known.

CDR1 MNHEY and CDR2 SVGEGT come from the germline V gene. Between the trimmed V and J ends, which lost 2 bases and 7 bases, there was a span of 8 bases. This CDR3 spans 13 amino acids. Generated by immunoSEQ multiplex PCR, the TCRdb table keeps only in-frame clones and is missing some. The table lists around 110,000 clones, about 93% of them singletons. Study-level points and caveats: Vaccine-related CD4 TCRs covered spike, predominating at 160-218 and 743-854. Most donors were white British, females outnumbered males, and clonal diversity was possibly underestimated.

The sequence derives from an adult in good health. Sequenced material: peripheral blood, taken on day 0 of AZD1222 vaccination. The chain employs TRBV6-2 or TRBV6-3 and TRBJ2-2; D gene uncertain. The CDR3 nucleotides are TGTGCCAGCAGTTACGTGACGGGCGGGGAGCTGTTTTTT. Residues: CASSYVTGGELFF.